This T cell receptor (beta chain) originates from a study of regulatory T cells in long-lasting Graves disease. The study, taken as a whole, reports: Among the persistent patients, 2,741 public clonotypes were shared, more than the approximately 970 shared among new patients. Persistent disease preferred TRBV28, TRBJ1-2 and TRBJ2-5.

The CDR3 spans 12 residues. Germline-derived CDR1 and CDR2 are KGHSH and LQKENI. Building the TCR beta libraries relied on iRepertoire HTBI primers, and CDR3 regions underwent Arm-PCR. One entry per CDR3 protein, called by TCRdb with MiXCR from the multiplex PCR reads. This repertoire shows approximately 490,000 distinct CDR3 sequences, roughly 17% found once; its top ten account for 10% to 15%. As regards this clonotype: Its antigen remains unidentified. Just one base apart from a much larger clone, this may be a read error.

Described time point: newly diagnosed GD, antithyroid drugs for less than 3 months. After RNA was extracted from PBMCs, the TCR library was made from it. Those enrolled as patients came out of an endocrinology department in Xi'an, China. These sequences were also reported in another study, on T cells in Graves' hyperthyroidism and ophthalmopathy.

The sequencing used peripheral blood mononuclear cells (PBMCs), collected at new diagnosis, from a patient treated with antithyroid drugs. The chain couples TRBV18 to TRBJ2-7; TRBD1 agrees at 7 bases. The TCR comes from a man aged 40-50 years with Graves disease. As DNA, the CDR3 is TGTGCCAGCTCAACAGGGGTCTACGGGCAGTACTTC. As protein: CASSTGVYGQYF.